A selection of T cell receptor beta chains follows, all from one sample in a study of spatial heterogeneity in lung cancer. TCRdb reprocessed the 5' RACE reads with MiXCR, giving one entry per CDR3 protein. The repertoire has fewer than 20,000 distinct CDR3 sequences, more than 6.5% of them found once; the top ten carry roughly 20%. The material was lung tumor tissue, obtained at surgery. Receptor source: a male donor with early-stage non-small cell lung cancer. Each CDR3 is given with its conserved first and last residue. The D gene is left open where the match is weak. Part of the rows lack a size; the others show once, few, many or a class for expanded clones.

J | V | D | size | DNA | CDR3
TRBJ2-3 | TRBV29-1 | TRBD2 | many | TGCAGCGTTGACGCGGGGGGGCCTTTAGATACGCAGTATTTT | CSVDAGGPLDTQYF
TRBJ2-1 | TRBV6-2/TRBV6-3 | . | few | TGTGCCAGCAGTTACGGGGTTACAGGGGACTATGCGCAGTTCTTC | CASSYGVTGDYAQFF
TRBJ2-3 | TRBV2 | TRBD2 | . | TGTGCCAGCAGTGAACATAAGCGGGGTGGTGGCACAGATACGCAGTATTTT | CASSEHKRGGGTDTQYF
TRBJ2-5 | TRBV12-3/TRBV12-4 | . | medium-sized | TGTGCCAGCAGAGGACATGGAGGGGAGACCCAGTACTTC | CASRGHGGETQYF
TRBJ2-2 | TRBV28 | . | many | TGTGCCAGCAGTTTAGCGGATAGGGGTGACGGGGAGCTGTTTTTT | CASSLADRGDGELFF
TRBJ1-1 | TRBV7-9 | . | few | TGTGCCAGCACTCCAGAGGAGGCCCCCGAAGCTTTCTTT | CASTPEEAPEAFF
TRBJ2-7 | TRBV13 | TRBD2 | few | TGTGCCAGCAGCCGCCCGGGAGGGGATTGGTACGAGCAGTACTTC | CASSRPGGDWYEQYF
TRBJ1-4 | TRBV11-2 | TRBD1 | many | TGTGCCAGCAGTCGGACAGGTTTTCGAGAAAAACTGTTTTTT | CASSRTGFREKLFF
TRBJ1-1 | TRBV5-6 | . | many | TGTGCCAGCAGCCGTCCAGGGGCCATGAACACTGAAGCTTTCTTT | CASSRPGAMNTEAFF
TRBJ2-7 | TRBV6-5 | TRBD2 | few | TGTGCCAGCAGACCCGGGACTAGCGGGGGGTACTACGAGCAGTACTTC | CASRPGTSGGYYEQYF
TRBJ2-7 | TRBV28 | TRBD2 | few | TGTGCCAGCAGTTCACTACTAACTTTCGGGGGGAAGGACCAGGAGGGCGAGCAGTACTTC | CASSSLLTFGGKDQEGEQYF
TRBJ1-1 | TRBV20-1 | . | . | TGCAGTGCTAGAACAAGGCACACTGAAGCTTTCTTT | CSARTRHTEAFF
TRBJ2-7 | TRBV6-5 | . | many | TGTGCCAGCAGTTACTCGACCTGGACCCGCGAGCAGTACTTC | CASSYSTWTREQYF
TRBJ2-5 | TRBV9 | . | . | TGTGCCAGCAGCGTATCCCCCCGCCAAGAGACCCAGTACTTC | CASSVSPRQETQYF
TRBJ2-4 | TRBV5-1 | . | . | TGCGCCAGCAGCACCGGGACAGCCAAAAACATTCAGTACTTC | CASSTGTAKNIQYF
TRBJ2-2 | TRBV4-3 | . | medium-sized | TGCGCCAGCAGCCAAGAAGATTCCGGGGCGAACACCGGGGAGCTGTTTTTT | CASSQEDSGANTGELFF
TRBJ1-1 | TRBV6-6 | . | . | TGTGCCAGCACCAGAGGGGGGGCAAGTCTAAGGACTGAAGCTTTCTTT | CASTRGGASLRTEAFF
TRBJ1-2 | TRBV18 | TRBD1 | . | TGTGCCAGCTCACCTACGGGACAGACCTATGGCTACACCTTC | CASSPTGQTYGYTF
TRBJ2-2 | TRBV28 | TRBD2 | medium-sized | TGTGCCAGCAGTTTTCCGGGACTAGCGATCACCGGGGAGCTGTTTTTT | CASSFPGLAITGELFF
TRBJ1-2 | TRBV6-1 | . | . | TGTGCCAGCAGTGAAGACTCTGGGAGGCGCGACACCTTC | CASSEDSGRRDTF
TRBJ2-7 | TRBV7-8 | . | . | TGTGCCAGCAGCTTAGGTGTGGACGAGCAGTACTTC | CASSLGVDEQYF
TRBJ2-7 | TRBV10-3 | . | . | TGTGCCACCAAGGGCGCGAGCGGAGCGGCCTACGAGCAGTACTTC | CATKGASGAAYEQYF
TRBJ1-1 | TRBV6-6 | . | many | TGTGCCAGCAGTTACTCGTATGGGGGGACTGGAAACACTGAAGCTTTCTTT | CASSYSYGGTGNTEAFF
TRBJ1-2 | TRBV28 | TRBD1 | medium-sized | TGTGCCAGCAGTTTACCGGACAGGCCTCAATATGGCTACACCTTC | CASSLPDRPQYGYTF
TRBJ1-2 | TRBV10-3 | . | few | TGTGCCATAACTGGGGGACAAATCAACTATGGCTACACCTTC | CAITGGQINYGYTF
TRBJ2-5 | TRBV13 | TRBD2 | few | TGTGCCAGCAGCTTACAGCGACTAGCGGTAGAGACCCAGTACTTC | CASSLQRLAVETQYF
TRBJ1-5 | TRBV20-1 | TRBD1 | many | TGCAGTGCTAGTGGACAGGGAAAAAAGAGCAATCAGCCCCAGCATTTT | CSASGQGKKSNQPQHF
TRBJ2-1 | TRBV5-4 | . | many | TGTGCCAGCAGCTCGGAAAGAGGCAATGAGCAGTTCTTC | CASSSERGNEQFF
TRBJ1-1 | TRBV6-5 | TRBD1 | medium-sized | TGTGCCAGCAGTTTGGACAGGGGTACTGAAGCTTTCTTT | CASSLDRGTEAFF
TRBJ2-1 | TRBV5-1 | . | . | TGCGCCAGCAGCTTGCAAGGGCCCAATGAGCAGTTCTTC | CASSLQGPNEQFF
TRBJ2-7 | TRBV10-2 | . | many | TGCGCCAGCAGTGAGTCATGGGGAAACCACTACGAGCAGTACTTC | CASSESWGNHYEQYF
TRBJ2-3 | TRBV3-1 | TRBD2 | . | TGTGCCAGCACTAAGCGGGGGAGCACAGATACGCAGTATTTT | CASTKRGSTDTQYF
TRBJ2-5 | TRBV5-1 | TRBD2 | few | TGCGCCAGCAGCTTGTTGACCCTTAGCGGGGGTGAGACCCAGTACTTC | CASSLLTLSGGETQYF
TRBJ2-5 | TRBV18 | TRBD1 | many | TGTGCCAGCTCACGAAGTATAGGGGGCGAGGAGACCCAGTACTTC | CASSRSIGGEETQYF
TRBJ2-3 | TRBV5-6 | TRBD1 | many | TGTGCCAGCAGCTTAAACAGGGGCGCAGATACGCAGTATTTT | CASSLNRGADTQYF
TRBJ2-3 | TRBV9 | TRBD2 | many | TGTGCCAGCGGGACTAGCGGGGGCGCAGATACGCAGTATTTT | CASGTSGGADTQYF
TRBJ2-6 | TRBV7-2 | . | many | TGTGCCAGCAGCTTAGCGGGTCCTGGGGCCAACGTCCTGACTTTC | CASSLAGPGANVLTF
TRBJ2-3 | TRBV6-6 | TRBD1 | many | TGTGCCAGCAGTTACTCGGACAGGGGAGGCACAGATACGCAGTATTTT | CASSYSDRGGTDTQYF
TRBJ2-7 | TRBV7-2 | TRBD1 | many | TGTGCCAGCAGCTCGGGACAGGGGGCGCGGGAGCAGTACTTC | CASSSGQGAREQYF
TRBJ1-1 | TRBV24-1 | TRBD1 | medium-sized | TGTGCCACCAGGGACAGGTTTGAAGCTTTCTTT | CATRDRFEAFF
TRBJ1-6 | TRBV10-3 | TRBD1 | many | TGTGCCATCAGTGAGTCGCCCCCGGGACAGGCGGGTTCACCCCTCCACTTT | CAISESPPGQAGSPLHF
TRBJ1-1 | TRBV2 | . | few | TGTGCCAGCAGTGATCTCGTCTCTCACACTGAAGCTTTCTTT | CASSDLVSHTEAFF
TRBJ1-4 | TRBV7-9 | TRBD1 | many | TGTGCCAGCAGCTTGAGGGGGACAGGGGGAAATGAAAAACTGTTTTTT | CASSLRGTGGNEKLFF
TRBJ1-1 | TRBV11-2 | TRBD1 | . | TGTGCCAGCCGGAGGGGGACAGGGGCCCGGGGGACTGAAGCTTTCTTT | CASRRGTGARGTEAFF
TRBJ2-7 | TRBV14 | . | few | TGTGCCAGCAGCCGAGCCCCGTTTTACGAGCAGTACTTC | CASSRAPFYEQYF
TRBJ1-5 | TRBV6-6 | . | many | TGTGCCAGCAGTTTACAGTTGGGGGCCCAGCCCCAGCATTTT | CASSLQLGAQPQHF
TRBJ2-1 | TRBV28 | TRBD2 | many | TGTGCCAGCAGTTACCCGACTAGCGGGGGGGACGGCTACAATGAGCAGTTCTTC | CASSYPTSGGDGYNEQFF
TRBJ1-1 | TRBV28 | . | many | TGTGTCTCGCGGGCCGCGGGGGGCGGCACTGAAGCTTTCTTT | CVSRAAGGGTEAFF
TRBJ1-6 | TRBV6-5 | . | . | TGTGCCAGCGGGGTTCAAGGGATCGGCGCCTATAATTCACCCCTCCACTTT | CASGVQGIGAYNSPLHF
TRBJ1-3 | TRBV30 | . | many | TGTGCCTGGAGTATCCAAGTCGGGGCCTTGTCCTATTTT | CAWSIQVGALSYF
TRBJ1-6 | TRBV14 | . | many | TGTGCCAGCAGCCAAGTGCAGGGACTTAATTCACCCCTCCACTTT | CASSQVQGLNSPLHF
TRBJ1-1 | TRBV5-1 | TRBD1 | few | TGCGCCAGCAGCTTCGGACAGGGGGGCTTAGAAGCTTTCTTT | CASSFGQGGLEAFF
TRBJ1-1 | TRBV20-1 | . | many | TGCAGTGCTAGAGATTTAGGGGAGACTGAAGCTTTCTTT | CSARDLGETEAFF
TRBJ1-1 | TRBV2 | TRBD1 | many | TGTGCCAGCAAGCAGGACAGGGAAGTCTCTGAAGCTTTCTTT | CASKQDREVSEAFF
TRBJ1-5 | TRBV5-1 | TRBD1 | many | TGCGCCAGCAGCCTCGGACAGGGGGCCAATCAGCCCCAGCATTTT | CASSLGQGANQPQHF